The present TCR beta chain was sequenced within a study of T cells after yellow fever vaccination. The study's findings and limits: Some clonotypes, a small share, were shared between CD4 and CD8 compartments.

This clonotype was counted only a few times. Its antigen remains unknown. TCRdb re-derived calls from the 5' RACE reads in MiXCR, one entry per CDR3 protein. The sample holds 300,000 or so distinct CDR3 sequences, approximately 8% seen once. The CDR3 is 14 residues long. The V and J ends lost 0 bases and 0 bases respectively, with 8 bases between them. In germline, CDR1 is GTSNPN, CDR2 SVGIG (reference sequence). This sequence was found in a man between 18 and 35 years old who received the YFV17D yellow fever vaccine. Here the sequenced sample was CD4+ T cells sorted from PBMCs, taken 5 days after the yellow fever booster vaccination. The genes are TRBV30 and TRBJ1-1, with D unresolved. The CDR3 region is CAWSVTVMNTEAFF. The CDR3 bases are TGTGCCTGGAGTGTAACAGTGATGAACACTGAAGCTTTCTTT.